A selection of T cell receptor beta chains follows, all from one sample in a study of CD8 T cells in ankylosing spondylitis. TCRdb reprocessed the 5' RACE reads with MiXCR, giving one entry per CDR3 protein. The sample holds 240,000 or so distinct CDR3 sequences; about 10% are singletons and the top ten take 6% to 8%. Sequencing was performed on blood, either unsorted or a sorted T cell fraction (not recorded which). These receptors were obtained from a male donor with ankylosing spondylitis or in good health (not recorded which). Each CDR3 is given with its conserved first and last residue. The D gene is left open where the match is weak. A clone size is listed for some rows: how often the clone was seen (once, few, many), or a class if it is expanded.

>few|.|TRBV27|TRBJ2-3
CASSLRARTSTDTQYF
TGTGCCAGCAGTTTACGTGCCCGTACTAGCACAGATACGCAGTATTTT
>.|.|TRBV2|TRBJ2-7
CASRPRGAYEQYF
TGTGCCAGCAGACCTAGGGGGGCCTACGAGCAGTACTTC
>few|.|TRBV20-1|TRBJ1-5
CSARSGARNQPQHF
TGCAGTGCTAGGTCAGGGGCGAGAAATCAGCCCCAGCATTTT
>many|.|TRBV29-1|TRBJ2-7
CSALVSSYEQYF
TGCAGCGCCCTTGTTAGCTCCTACGAGCAGTACTTC
>many|TRBD2|TRBV5-1|TRBJ2-3
CASSLYLAGGLSTDTQYF
TGCGCCAGCAGCTTGTACCTAGCGGGAGGGCTGAGCACAGATACGCAGTATTTT
>.|TRBD1|TRBV18|TRBJ1-5
CASSPTTGVSQPQHF
TGTGCCAGCTCACCGACTACAGGGGTTAGCCAGCCCCAGCATTTT
>many|.|TRBV7-9|TRBJ1-1
CASSALHTEAFF
TGTGCCAGCAGCGCGTTGCACACTGAAGCTTTCTTT
>many|TRBD2|TRBV20-1|TRBJ2-5
CSAINSGGEETQYF
TGCAGTGCTATAAATTCGGGGGGGGAAGAGACCCAGTACTTC
>many|.|TRBV20-1|TRBJ2-7
CSARRGISSYEQYF
TGCAGTGCTAGGAGGGGGATTAGCTCCTACGAGCAGTACTTC
>many|.|TRBV5-1|TRBJ2-2
CASSSERQNTGELFF
TGCGCCAGCAGCTCGGAAAGACAGAACACCGGGGAGCTGTTTTTT
>few|.|TRBV5-1|TRBJ2-5
CASSWAGQNQETQYF
TGCGCCAGCAGCTGGGCGGGACAGAACCAAGAGACCCAGTACTTC
>few|.|TRBV3-1|TRBJ2-7
CASSQDLIGVHEQYF
TGTGCCAGCAGCCAAGATTTGATAGGGGTCCACGAGCAGTACTTC
>many|.|TRBV5-1|TRBJ1-1
CASSLLQGEATEAFF
TGCGCCAGCAGCTTGTTACAGGGAGAGGCCACTGAAGCTTTCTTT
>.|TRBD1|TRBV6-1|TRBJ1-1
CASSETGTGVTEAFF
TGTGCCAGCAGTGAAACCGGGACAGGGGTCACTGAAGCTTTCTTT
>few|.|TRBV11-2|TRBJ2-1
CASRSVGSYNEQFF
TGTGCCAGCAGGAGTGTGGGCTCCTACAATGAGCAGTTCTTC
>many|.|TRBV5-1|TRBJ2-7
CASSLVTPYEQYF
TGCGCCAGCAGCTTGGTTACACCCTACGAGCAGTACTTC
>.|TRBD2|TRBV20-1|TRBJ2-7
CSAPGLASYEQYF
TGCAGTGCCCCGGGACTAGCTTCCTACGAGCAGTACTTC
>many|TRBD1|TRBV20-1|TRBJ2-7
CSARDPWTGMHEQYF
TGCAGTGCTAGAGATCCGTGGACAGGGATGCACGAGCAGTACTTC
>many|.|TRBV12-3/TRBV12-4|TRBJ1-1
CASSLTRLNTEAFF
TGTGCCAGCAGCCTTACAAGGCTTAACACTGAAGCTTTCTTT
>many|.|TRBV5-6|TRBJ1-2
CASSAGARENYGYTF
TGTGCCAGCAGCGCAGGGGCACGGGAGAACTATGGCTACACCTTC
>many|.|TRBV27|TRBJ1-5
CASSFQGLGNQPQHF
TGTGCCAGCAGTTTCCAGGGGCTTGGCAATCAGCCCCAGCATTTT
>few|.|TRBV2|TRBJ2-7
CASSDGYRAYEQYF
TGTGCCAGCAGTGATGGGTACAGGGCCTACGAGCAGTACTTC
>many|.|TRBV5-1|TRBJ1-5
CASSGGWNQPQHF
TGCGCCAGCAGTGGGGGCTGGAATCAGCCCCAGCATTTT
>.|.|TRBV7-2|TRBJ2-7
CASSPPGFASNYEQYF
TGTGCCAGCAGCCCTCCCGGTTTTGCTAGCAACTACGAGCAGTACTTC
>many|.|TRBV6-1|TRBJ2-2
CASRKGHRNTGELFF
TGTGCCAGCAGAAAGGGACACAGGAACACCGGGGAGCTGTTTTTT
>many|.|TRBV10-3|TRBJ1-1
CAISEVHGLVVTEAFF
TGTGCCATCAGTGAAGTACATGGACTGGTAGTCACTGAAGCTTTCTTT
>many|.|TRBV25-1|TRBJ2-3
CASSDVAETSTDTQYF
TGTGCCAGCAGTGATGTAGCGGAAACTAGCACAGATACGCAGTATTTT
>many|TRBD2|TRBV4-1|TRBJ2-3
CASSPRTSGGGTDTQYF
TGCGCCAGCAGCCCCCGGACTAGCGGGGGGGGCACAGATACGCAGTATTTT
>many|.|TRBV5-1|TRBJ2-1
CASSFMGVEQFF
TGCGCCAGCAGCTTCATGGGGGTCGAGCAGTTCTTC
>many|.|TRBV5-1|TRBJ1-1
CASSSTGSTEAFF
TGCGCCAGCAGCTCTACAGGGTCCACTGAAGCTTTCTTT
>many|TRBD1|TRBV5-6|TRBJ2-3
CASSFGQGSTDTQYF
TGTGCCAGCAGCTTCGGACAGGGCAGCACAGATACGCAGTATTTT
>many|TRBD1|TRBV5-1|TRBJ2-5
CASSLLTGGAETQYF
TGCGCCAGCAGCTTATTGACAGGGGGCGCGGAGACCCAGTACTTC
>many|.|TRBV6-5|TRBJ1-3
CASSYAPGAGNTIYF
TGTGCCAGCAGTTACGCGCCAGGAGCTGGAAACACCATATATTTT
>few|.|TRBV6-6|TRBJ2-7
CASKWGSYEQYF
TGTGCCAGCAAGTGGGGGTCGTACGAGCAGTACTTC
>many|.|TRBV5-1|TRBJ2-1
CASSSDGSSYNEQFF
TGCGCCAGCAGCTCGGACGGGAGCTCCTACAATGAGCAGTTCTTC
>many|TRBD1|TRBV4-1|TRBJ1-1
CASSQKRGTGGAPNTEAFF
TGCGCCAGCAGCCAAAAAAGGGGGACAGGGGGCGCCCCGAACACTGAAGCTTTCTTT
>.|.|TRBV25-1|TRBJ1-1
CASSRPGTTEAFF
TGTGCCAGCAGCCGCCCGGGGACGACGGAAGCTTTCTTT